This TCR beta chain was retrieved from a study of T cell repertoires in cytomegalovirus infection. Study summary: CMV infection plus the matching HLA type was flagged by public TCR beta signatures.

Notes on the study in general: Based on cumulative public TCR beta family frequency, carriers of CMV plus the relevant HLA were identified.

TCRdb re-called the reads through MiXCR, storing one row per CDR3 protein. The sample carries some 150,000 distinct CDR3 sequences, about a quarter recorded once. Germline V gene lookup returns CDR1 DFQATT and CDR2 SNEGSKA (reference sequence). The CDR3 runs 14 residues. The V and J ends lost 0 bases and 10 bases respectively, with 18 bases between them. This clonotype has only a few counts. Its antigen is not identified. The sequence was obtained from a human donor in good health (CMV status not recorded). Some clones in this sample may be carry-over from other donors' samples. The chain combines TRBV20-1 with TRBJ1-1, with TRBD1 as a possible D gene (5 bases). The sample comprised PBMCs. The CDR3 DNA reads TGCAGTGCTAGAGATCATGGAGGGGCCTGGTTAGCTTTCTTT. It yields the protein CSARDHGGAWLAFF.